The clone carrying this TCR beta chain showed up many times. The antigen is not known. Via MiXCR, TCRdb re-called the 5' RACE reads, giving one row per CDR3 protein. The data show 22,000 or so distinct CDR3 sequences, less than 6% seen once. The source of the sample is a study of spatial heterogeneity in lung cancer. Study in general: The average appearance count of each unique TCR and UMI combination in raw reads was more than 9.5.

Overall study findings and caveats: Relative to follow-up, resection was when ubiquitous expanded tumor TCRs appeared more in blood.

Per germline, CDR1 SGHTA and CDR2 FQGNSA. This CDR3 is 14 amino acids long. V shed 5 bases and J 7 bases; nucleotides not matched to a gene: 7. Time point specified: sample taken at primary tumor resection. Frozen PBMC, nontumor lung or tumor provided whole RNA, which was sequenced unsorted. Donation came from 70 or so patients with untreated early-stage non-small cell lung cancer. The chain couples TRBV7-2 to TRBJ2-1; 8 nucleotides line up with TRBD2. Specimen: PBMCs, collected at surgery. This sequence originates from a male donor with early-stage non-small cell lung cancer. CDR3 DNA: TGTGCCAGCAGCACCCGGACTAGCTTGAATGAGCAGTTCTTC. Translating it yields CASSTRTSLNEQFF.